This T cell receptor (beta chain) was profiled in a study of cytotoxic CD8 clonotypes in ibrutinib-treated CLL. Broader study findings: Public clonotypes were rare and shrank or held steady on treatment. At progression, clonality fell back toward baseline after rising at ibrutinib response. Baseline clonality exceeded age-matched healthy donors and tracked circulating CD8+ T-cell counts.

V lost 4 bases and J 5 bases, leaving 15 bases between the germline ends. The CDR3 length is 14 residues. Germline CDR1 reads SGHDT; CDR2 reads YYEEEE. For this clone: Its antigen is not known.

This table comes from immunoSEQ multiplex PCR, and its TCRdb copy is limited to in-frame clones, with some not included. The table has tens of thousands of clones, approximately 80% seen once; the top ten hold 7.5% to 8%. The chain couples TRBV5-6 to TRBJ2-5, with no clear D. The sample consisted of PBMCs, taken at disease progression, from a patient treated with ibrutinib. The sequence was collected from a human donor with chronic lymphocytic leukemia. CDR3 protein: CASSPRDWVETQYF. The CDR3 DNA is TGTGCCAGCAGCCCCAGAGATTGGGTGGAGACCCAGTACTTC. Based on the CDR3 plus reference TRBV5-6 and TRBJ2-5, the full variable domain is DAGVTQSPTHLIKTRGQQVTLRCSPKSGHDTVSWYQQALGQGPQFIFQYYEEEERQRGNFPDRFSGHQFPNYSSELNVNALLLGDSALYLCASSPRDWVETQYFGPGTRLLVL.